This TCR beta chain was sequenced for a study of shared clonotypes between healthy human individuals (dated by TCRdb to 2019 to 2021). Study-wide context: A couple of women and a few men aged 18 to 49 years were included in the cohort. Per donor, three plates each were used for CD4 naive and CD4 memory, two for CD8 naive, and one for CD8 memory. To estimate repertoire size and how much clonotypes are shared between individuals, the study performed deep sequencing of blood TCR repertoires from a few healthy adults. Libraries were prepared and TCR repertoires were sequenced by different laboratories using diverse techniques, in order to increase sequencing depth and limit assay-specific biases. Each donor's leukapheresis produced roughly between roughly 0.85 and 10 billion PBMCs. Here is what the overall study found, with its caveats: Sharing across several donors was observed for approximately 5% of naive CD4, 3% to 4% of naive CD8, 2% to 2.5% of memory CD4, and over 0.3% of memory CD8 clonotypes. Estimated clonotype richness was generally larger for naive than for memory subsets. Sampling was restricted to blood, and TCR repertoires in tissues likely differ from the TCR repertoires found in blood. The genetic and exposure-history diversity represented was limited by the small number of donors. Rarefaction of sorted-subset datasets indicated incomplete sequencing despite the large sequencing depth. Based on pairwise subsampling, the degree of clonotype sharing among donors was expected to be affected by sequencing depth. Higher generation probabilities were observed for clonotypes shared by all four sorted-subset donors than for non-shared clonotypes.

The CDR3 contains 16 residues, cysteine and phenylalanine counted. Just CDR3 DNA is preserved here, 48 bases in frame from base 1. V loses 0 bases, J loses 5 bases, and the germline ends lie 14 bases apart. The germline V gene (reference sequence) yields LNHNV for CDR1 and YYDKDF for CDR2. Using the deep immunoSEQ assay, multiplex PCR amplified TCR CDR3 regions from genomic DNA. Extracted genomic DNA from each cell subset was spread evenly across all wells of several immunoSEQ 96-well plates, with each plate serving as a replicate. For sorted subsets, each replicate PCR was loaded with 200 ng genomic DNA, equivalent to 32,000 or so T cell genomes. Purified libraries were quantified with a Qubit 3.0 fluorometer, sized on a Bioanalyzer 2100, and re-quantified with the KAPA Library Quantification kit. Each immunoSEQ 96-well plate was sequenced on its own single-read 150-cycle Illumina NextSeq 550 flow cell. As for the authors' bioinformatics: Because only junctional sequences without quality scores were contained in the immunoSEQ output, filtering matching that applied to full-length reads could not be performed. To assign V/J genes and CDR3, sequences were annotated using PyIR, a Python wrapper for IgBLAST v1.9, with IMGT germline references. Reads were filtered out if the reads had weak V/J assignments (E-value above 1e-6), no CDR3, stop codons, out-of-frame junctions, or ambiguous translated residues. V3J clonotypes were defined by identical inferred V gene, J gene, and CDR3 amino acid sequence. Percentage overlap between repertoires was computed as shared unique clonotypes divided by the size of the smaller repertoire. Three approaches were used to assess repertoire richness: RTK rarefaction, the Chao1 estimator, and Recon v2.1 estimates of unobserved clonotypes. OLGA was used to compute generation probabilities for all TCRbeta clonotypes that the gDNA method yielded from a few donors. The clones in this table, taken by TCRdb from immuneACCESS, are in-frame only. Not every clone is retained; where verified, under half of the shortfall comes from an unresolved V gene, and the cause of the rest is unknown. Clone size and the V and J calls come from that table; the DNA yielded D and trimming. Within this sample are roughly 2,500,000 clones, with approximately 93% of them counted one time only. The ten most abundant clones make up approximately 0.35% of the sample.

Donors were healthy HIV-negative adults with no recently reported acute infections or vaccinations. Every donor was a Caucasian adult residing in Nashville, Tennessee, USA. CD4+ T cells were enriched through magnetic negative selection, after which naive cells were positively selected on CD45RA and the remaining negative fraction served as the memory subset. Blood was obtained by leukapheresis, after which PBMCs were separated by Ficoll-Histopaque density gradient centrifugation and cryopreserved in liquid nitrogen vapor phase. Analytical flow cytometry was used to check the purity and quantity of every magnetically sorted T cell population. From each sorted fraction, genomic DNA was isolated and quantified by UV absorbance on a Nanodrop 2000c. To note about this clone: Its antigen target is currently unknown. The sample holds no much larger clone one base away, and base qualities are not on file.

Sequences were obtained from naive CD4+ T cells from PBMCs. The cell subset or site tag for this specimen amounts to: CD45RA+ positively selected. The source of this sequence is a man younger than 35 in good health. Some clones in this sample may be carry-over from other donors' samples. Recombination linked TRBV15 to TRBJ2-1; the best D guess is TRBD1, with 5 bases matching. The CDR3 region: CATSRDQGVSDNEQFF. Here is the DNA: TGTGCCACCAGCAGAGATCAAGGGGTTTCAGACAATGAGCAGTTCTTC.